Listed below are T cell receptor beta chains from one sample, sequenced in a study of blood T cell repertoires in COVID-19. The protocol was immunoSEQ multiplex PCR, while the TCRdb copy is restricted to in-frame clones and leaves out a portion. The sample lists roughly 36,000 clones, about 90% occurring once. The specimen was peripheral blood. The receptors were gathered from a man older than 75 with active COVID-19. CDR3s leave out the opening cysteine and the closing phenylalanine or tryptophan. Fields, in order: CDR3 protein, J gene, V gene, clone size. Expanded clones are given a class, and other clones once, few, many or no size at all.

ATLTGGAKANEQF,TRBJ2-1,TRBV19,NA
ASSPELAGDFEREQF,TRBJ2-1,TRBV7-8,NA
ASSGQGRYGYT,TRBJ1-2,TRBV28,NA
ASSPGTGSATQY,TRBJ2-5,TRBV6-5,NA
ASSLDIVSTQY,TRBJ2-3,TRBV7-2,once
ASSRRGANTEAF,TRBJ1-1,TRBV28,NA
ASSQVYQPQH,TRBJ1-5,TRBV12-3/TRBV12-4,NA
ASSLGSSGINTGELF,TRBJ2-2,TRBV5-4,once
ASSSTGAGANVLT,TRBJ2-6,TRBV27,NA
SVHSSGQSTV,TRBJ2-1,TRBV29-1,NA
ASSHAASGRRAYEQY,TRBJ2-7,TRBV3-1/TRBV3-2,NA
ASRPGGAGANVLT,TRBJ2-6,TRBV28,NA
ASSRQTGSGNQPQH,TRBJ1-5,TRBV2,few
ASIGQGVYNEQF,TRBJ2-1,TRBV6-5,NA
ASSLAPLASSYEQY,TRBJ2-7,TRBV7-9,NA
ASSRLAGVQYNEQF,TRBJ2-1,TRBV9,NA
ASSPGEGRNIQY,TRBJ2-4,TRBV18,NA
ASSLGSKETQY,TRBJ2-5,TRBV6-2/TRBV6-3,NA
ATSDFPSADTQY,TRBJ2-3,TRBV24-1,NA
ASSLLTGNQPQH,TRBJ1-5,TRBV5-6,few
ASSFPGKEQF,TRBJ2-1,TRBV27,NA
ACLTSAKTGELF,TRBJ2-2,TRBV30,NA
ASSQQSGSTDTQY,TRBJ2-3,TRBV4-1,NA
ATSMGRQPQH,TRBJ1-5,TRBV24-1,NA
ASSLFSGRGQETQY,TRBJ2-5,TRBV7-9,once
ASSESPGRYQETQY,TRBJ2-5,TRBV10-2,NA
ASSQDRAGGLDTQY,TRBJ2-3,TRBV3-1/TRBV3-2,NA
ASSVAQGTGGELF,TRBJ2-2,TRBV9,NA
ASSEYVSGSDEQY,TRBJ2-7,TRBV10-2,NA
ASSMGGTGRTNQPQH,TRBJ1-5,TRBV28,NA
ASSPPGAGELF,TRBJ2-2,TRBV7-9,NA
ASSPLSGRVDNEQF,TRBJ2-1,TRBV9,NA
ASSVGTGTYEQY,TRBJ2-7,TRBV9,NA
ASSPGRYSNQPQH,TRBJ1-5,TRBV27,NA
ASSDSTSGRAEKY,TRBJ2-7,TRBV5-6,NA
ASSRQIIADTQY,TRBJ2-3,TRBV7-2,NA
ASSLAQNNEQF,TRBJ2-1,TRBV7-6,NA
ASSLRLAGGSHQY,TRBJ2-7,TRBV7-2,NA
ASSSNSGGETQY,TRBJ2-5,TRBV7-2,NA